This TCR beta chain was retrieved from a study of cytomegalovirus exposure and HLA in healthy donors. Points from the study as a whole: Cytomegalovirus association was assigned to approximately 180 TCR beta chains. Trimming of TCR beta V- and J-genes showed a link, identified in a later analysis, to a missense DCLRE1C variant. Solely CMV serostatus was available to characterize immune exposure.

Concerning this clone itself: Its antigen is currently unknown.

Nominally healthy donors provided the samples, though records likely missed some immune exposures. PCR primers comprised 60 Vbeta and 13 Jbeta primers. The data were produced by immunoSEQ multiplex PCR, yet TCRdb's version contains in-frame clones alone and is incomplete. The table includes roughly 180,000 clones, just over 75% detected once. The CDR3 runs 17 residues. Germline V gene data show CDR1 as MNHEY and CDR2 as SMNVEV (reference sequence). Unmatched junction bases numbered 4, after V lost 6 bases and J lost 0 bases. The J gene is TRBJ2-6, the V gene TRBV27, with TRBD1 matching 11 bases. The sequence came from a young man in good health and CMV-seronegative. Input material: PBMCs. CDR3 loop: CASSRDRGDSGANVLTF. CDR3 DNA: TGTGCCAGCAGCCGGGACAGGGGGGACTCTGGGGCCAACGTCCTGACTTTC. Combining the CDR3 with reference TRBV27 and TRBJ2-6 gives the whole variable domain EAQVTQNPRYLITVTGKKLTVTCSQNMNHEYMSWYRQDPGLGLRQIYYSMNVEVTDKGDVPEGYKVSRKEKRNFPLILESPSPNQTSLYFCASSRDRGDSGANVLTFGAGSRLTVL.